This is a list of T cell receptor beta chains from one sample in a study of beta chain features in type 1 diabetes. Sequencing was performed with immunoSEQ multiplex PCR; in TCRdb, only in-frame clones are kept and a portion is missing. In the table there are some 370,000 clones, over 8.5% of which are singletons. Sequencing was performed on central memory CD4+ T cells from blood. Receptors originate from a man aged 25-45 years with type 1 diabetes. CDR3s include the opening cysteine and the closing phenylalanine or tryptophan. A D gene is named only where the DNA matches it firmly. Not all rows give a size; the values are once, few, many and, for expanded clones, a class.

v_gene	abundance	d_gene	j_gene	CDR3aa	CDR3nt
TRBV25-1	-	TRBD2	TRBJ2-1	CASSGLAGYNEQFF	TGTGCCAGCAGTGGCCTAGCGGGGTACAATGAGCAGTTCTTC
TRBV10-3	few	TRBD2	TRBJ2-1	CAISEHGLAGVEQFF	TGTGCCATCAGTGAGCACGGACTAGCGGGGGTTGAGCAGTTCTTC
TRBV7-3	-	-	TRBJ2-3	CASSKEGYTDTQYF	TGTGCCAGCAGCAAGGAGGGTTACACAGATACGCAGTATTTT
TRBV19	many	TRBD2	TRBJ2-1	CASSIKAGSNEQFF	TGTGCCAGTAGTATAAAAGCGGGATCCAATGAGCAGTTCTTC
TRBV7-2	many	-	TRBJ1-1	CASSPWGRNTEAFF	TGTGCCAGCAGCCCGTGGGGTCGGAACACTGAAGCTTTCTTT
TRBV7-3	-	TRBD2	TRBJ2-3	CASSFRLAGRLGTDTQYF	TGTGCCAGCAGCTTTAGACTAGCGGGAAGGTTGGGCACAGATACGCAGTATTTT
TRBV21-1	-	-	TRBJ2-3	CASSRSDTQYF	TGTGCCAGCAGCCGATCAGATACGCAGTATTTT
TRBV27	-	-	TRBJ2-2	CASSLNRDTGELFF	TGTGCCAGCAGTTTGAACAGGGATACCGGGGAGCTGTTTTTT
TRBV18	many	TRBD1	TRBJ2-3	CASSPRGTGGTDTQYF	TGTGCCAGCTCACCACGAGGGACAGGGGGCACAGATACGCAGTATTTT
TRBV7-2	few	-	TRBJ2-7	CASSLGGLSSYEQYF	TGTGCCAGCAGCTTAGGGGGGCTAAGCTCCTACGAGCAGTACTTC